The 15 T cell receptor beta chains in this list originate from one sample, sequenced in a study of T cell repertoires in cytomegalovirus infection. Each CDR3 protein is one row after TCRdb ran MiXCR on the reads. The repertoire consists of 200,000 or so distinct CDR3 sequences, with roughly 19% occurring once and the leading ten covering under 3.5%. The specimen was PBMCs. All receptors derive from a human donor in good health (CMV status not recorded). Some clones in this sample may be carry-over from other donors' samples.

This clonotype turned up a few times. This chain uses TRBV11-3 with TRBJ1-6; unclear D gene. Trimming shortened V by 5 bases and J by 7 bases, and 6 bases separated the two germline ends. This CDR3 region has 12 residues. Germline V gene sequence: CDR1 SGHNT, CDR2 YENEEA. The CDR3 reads CASSVPNSPLHF. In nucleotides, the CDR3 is TGTGCCAGCAGCGTCCCGAATTCACCCCTCCACTTT.

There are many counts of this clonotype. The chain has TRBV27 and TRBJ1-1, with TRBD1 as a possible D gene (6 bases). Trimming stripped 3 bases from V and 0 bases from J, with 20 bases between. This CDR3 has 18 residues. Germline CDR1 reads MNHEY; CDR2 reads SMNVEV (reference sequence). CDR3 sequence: CASSFSQGRSQVNTEAFF. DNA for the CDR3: TGTGCCAGCAGTTTCTCACAGGGACGCTCCCAGGTGAACACTGAAGCTTTCTTT.

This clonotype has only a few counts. The CDR3 DNA is TGTGCCAGCAGACGTATAATTGGGGAGACCCAGTACTTC. Its translation is CASRRIIGETQYF. The chain employs TRBV11-2 and TRBJ2-5, with no clear D. The germline V and J ends were trimmed by 6 bases and 5 bases, with 13 bases remaining between them. Germline CDR1 reads SGHAT; CDR2 reads FQNNGV. The CDR3 is 13 residues long.

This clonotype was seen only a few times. Here the CDR3 reads CASSQRDTEAFF. For the CDR3, the DNA is TGCGCCAGCAGCCAACGGGACACTGAAGCTTTCTTT. The chain has TRBV5-1 and TRBJ1-1; unclear D gene. The CDR3 loop spans 12 amino acids. The germline V gene has CDR1 SGHRS and CDR2 YFSETQ. V lost 4 bases to trimming and J lost 3 bases, with 7 bases between them.

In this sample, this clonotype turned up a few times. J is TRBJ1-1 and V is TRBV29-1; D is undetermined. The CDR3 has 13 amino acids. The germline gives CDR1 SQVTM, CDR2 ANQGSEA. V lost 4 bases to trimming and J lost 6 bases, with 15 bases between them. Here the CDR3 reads CSVAEVARAEAFF. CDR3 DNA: TGCAGCGTTGCTGAGGTGGCTCGGGCTGAAGCTTTCTTT.

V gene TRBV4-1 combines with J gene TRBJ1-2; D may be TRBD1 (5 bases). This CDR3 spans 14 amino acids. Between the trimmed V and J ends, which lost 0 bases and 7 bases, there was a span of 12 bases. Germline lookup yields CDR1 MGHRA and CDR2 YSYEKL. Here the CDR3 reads CASSQDLGVLGYTF. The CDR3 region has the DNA TGCGCCAGCAGCCAAGATCTGGGGGTACTTGGCTACACCTTC.

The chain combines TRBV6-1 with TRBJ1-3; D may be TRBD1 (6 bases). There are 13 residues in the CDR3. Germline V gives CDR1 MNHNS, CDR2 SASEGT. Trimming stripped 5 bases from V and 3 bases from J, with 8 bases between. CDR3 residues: CASSRGFGNTIYF. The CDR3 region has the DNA TGTGCCAGCAGTAGGGGGTTTGGAAACACCATATATTTT.

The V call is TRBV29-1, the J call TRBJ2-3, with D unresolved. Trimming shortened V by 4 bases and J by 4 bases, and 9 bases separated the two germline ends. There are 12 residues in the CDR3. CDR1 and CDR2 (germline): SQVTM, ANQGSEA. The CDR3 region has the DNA TGCAGCGTTGTTGGGAACGCAGATACGCAGTATTTT. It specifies CSVVGNADTQYF.

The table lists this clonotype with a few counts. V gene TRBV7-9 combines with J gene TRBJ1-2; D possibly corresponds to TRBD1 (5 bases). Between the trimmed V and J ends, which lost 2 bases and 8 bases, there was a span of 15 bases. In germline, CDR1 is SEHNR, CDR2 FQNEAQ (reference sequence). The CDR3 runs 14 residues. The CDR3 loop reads CASSLWPGLIGYTF. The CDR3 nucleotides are TGTGCCAGCAGCTTATGGCCGGGACTTATCGGCTACACCTTC.

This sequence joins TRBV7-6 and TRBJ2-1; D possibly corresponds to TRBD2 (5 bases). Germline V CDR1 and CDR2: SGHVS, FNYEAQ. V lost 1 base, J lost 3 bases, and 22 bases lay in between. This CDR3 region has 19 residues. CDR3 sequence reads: CASSLGPGRTERGYNEQFF. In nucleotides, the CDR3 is TGTGCCAGCAGCTTAGGGCCTGGGCGGACCGAACGGGGCTACAATGAGCAGTTCTTC.

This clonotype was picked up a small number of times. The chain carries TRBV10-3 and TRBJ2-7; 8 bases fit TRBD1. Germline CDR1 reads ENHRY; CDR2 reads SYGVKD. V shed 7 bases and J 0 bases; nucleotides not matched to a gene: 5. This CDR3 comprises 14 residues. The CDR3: CAIKPGQASYEQYF. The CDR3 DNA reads TGTGCCATCAAACCGGGACAGGCCTCCTACGAGCAGTACTTC.

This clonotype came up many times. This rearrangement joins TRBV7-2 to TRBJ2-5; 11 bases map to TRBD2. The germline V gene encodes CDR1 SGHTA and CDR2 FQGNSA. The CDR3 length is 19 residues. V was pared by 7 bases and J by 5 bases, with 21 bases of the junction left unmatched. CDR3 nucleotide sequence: TGTGCCAGCACCCTGAGGTGGGCTAGCGGGAGGACGGATTTGGAGACCCAGTACTTC. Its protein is CASTLRWASGRTDLETQYF. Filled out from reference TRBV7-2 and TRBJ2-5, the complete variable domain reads GAGVSQSPSNKVTEKGKDVELRCDPISGHTALYWYRQSLGQGLEFLIYFQGNSAPDKSGLPSDRFSAERTGGSVSTLTIQRTQQEDSAVYLCASTLRWASGRTDLETQYFGPGTRLLVL.

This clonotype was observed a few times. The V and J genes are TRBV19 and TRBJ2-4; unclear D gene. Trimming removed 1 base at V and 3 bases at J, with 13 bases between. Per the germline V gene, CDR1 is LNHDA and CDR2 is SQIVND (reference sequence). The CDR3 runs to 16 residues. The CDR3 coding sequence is TGTGCCAGTAGTATAGGCCCCCCCGGTGGCAAAAACATTCAGTACTTC. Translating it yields CASSIGPPGGKNIQYF.

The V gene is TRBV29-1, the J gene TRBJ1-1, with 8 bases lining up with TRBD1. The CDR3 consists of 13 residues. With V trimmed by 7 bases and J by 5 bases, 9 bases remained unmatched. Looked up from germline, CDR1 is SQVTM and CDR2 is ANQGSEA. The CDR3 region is CSAVQGGGTEAFF. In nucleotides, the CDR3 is TGCAGCGCCGTACAGGGGGGTGGAACTGAAGCTTTCTTT.

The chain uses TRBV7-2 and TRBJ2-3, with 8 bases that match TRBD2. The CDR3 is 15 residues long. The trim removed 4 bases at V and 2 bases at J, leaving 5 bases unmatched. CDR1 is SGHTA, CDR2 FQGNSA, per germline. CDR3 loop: CASSSGGDPTDTQYF. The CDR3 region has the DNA TGTGCCAGCAGCTCGGGGGGGGACCCCACAGATACGCAGTATTTT.